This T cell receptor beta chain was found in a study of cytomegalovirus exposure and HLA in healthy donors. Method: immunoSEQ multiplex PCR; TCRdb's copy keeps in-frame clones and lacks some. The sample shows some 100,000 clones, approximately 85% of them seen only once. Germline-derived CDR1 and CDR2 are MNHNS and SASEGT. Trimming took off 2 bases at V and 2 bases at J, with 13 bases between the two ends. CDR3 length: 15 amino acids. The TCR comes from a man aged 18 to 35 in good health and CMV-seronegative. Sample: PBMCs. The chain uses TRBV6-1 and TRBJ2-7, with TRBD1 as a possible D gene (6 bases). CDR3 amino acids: CASSERRGQPYEQYF. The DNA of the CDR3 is TGTGCCAGCAGTGAACGCCGGGGACAACCCTACGAGCAGTACTTC.